A single sample is the source of the 2 T cell receptor beta chains below, sequenced in a study of patients with pleural tuberculosis. TCRdb re-called the reads with MiXCR, one entry per CDR3 protein. The sample contains around 30,000 distinct CDR3 sequences, approximately 20% of which appear only once. Sequencing was carried out using peripheral blood. Every receptor here comes from a human donor with pleural tuberculosis.

This clonotype was seen at least ten times. This rearrangement joins TRBV7-9 to TRBJ1-2, with D possibly matching TRBD1 (6 bases). CDR1 and CDR2 (germline): SEHNR, FQNEAQ (reference sequence). The CDR3 is made up of 14 amino acids. Trimming took 4 bases from V and 2 from J, leaving 11 bases between them. CDR3 loop: CASSYGTTNYGYTF. The CDR3 DNA reads TGTGCCAGCAGCTACGGGACAACCAACTATGGCTACACCTTC.

This clonotype was detected ten times or more. The chain has TRBV5-1 and TRBJ1-1; tentatively, D is TRBD1 (6 bases). Germline CDR1 and CDR2: SGHRS and YFSETQ. With 5 bases removed from V and 4 bases from J, the gap between germline ends came to 18 bases. This CDR3 has 15 amino acids. The CDR3 reads CASSPQGGLGTEAFF. CDR3 sequence (DNA): TGCGCCAGCAGTCCACAAGGGGGTTTAGGCACTGAAGCTTTCTTT. Supplemented by reference TRBV5-1 and TRBJ1-1, the full variable domain reads KAGVTQTPRYLIKTRGQQVTLSCSPISGHRSVSWYQQTPGQGLQFLFEYFSETQRNKGNFPGRFSGRQFSNSRSEMNVSTLELGDSALYLCASSPQGGLGTEAFFGQGTRLTVV.